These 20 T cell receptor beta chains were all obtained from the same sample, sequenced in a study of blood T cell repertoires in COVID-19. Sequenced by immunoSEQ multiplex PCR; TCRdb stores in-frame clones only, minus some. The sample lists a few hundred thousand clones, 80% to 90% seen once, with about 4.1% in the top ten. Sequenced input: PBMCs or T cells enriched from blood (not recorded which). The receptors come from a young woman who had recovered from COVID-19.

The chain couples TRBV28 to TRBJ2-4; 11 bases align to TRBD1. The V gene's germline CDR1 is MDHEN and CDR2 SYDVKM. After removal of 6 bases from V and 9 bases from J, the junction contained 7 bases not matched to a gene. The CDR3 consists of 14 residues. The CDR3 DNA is TGTGCCAGCAGAACCGGGACAGGGGGAGGCATTCAGTACTTC. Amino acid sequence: CASRTGTGGGIQYF.

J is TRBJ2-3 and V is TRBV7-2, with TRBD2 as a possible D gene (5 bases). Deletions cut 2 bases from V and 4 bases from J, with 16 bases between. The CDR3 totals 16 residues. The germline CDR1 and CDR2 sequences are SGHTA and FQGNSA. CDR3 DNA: TGTGCCAGCAGCTTAACGGTCGTCAACGGGGCAGATACGCAGTATTTT. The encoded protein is CASSLTVVNGADTQYF.

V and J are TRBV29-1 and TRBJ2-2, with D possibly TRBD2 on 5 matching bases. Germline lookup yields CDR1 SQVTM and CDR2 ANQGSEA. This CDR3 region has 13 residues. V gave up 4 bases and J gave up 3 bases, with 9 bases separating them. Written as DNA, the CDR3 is TGCAGCGTTGTGATGGGAGACACCGGGGAGCTGTTTTTT. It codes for CSVVMGDTGELFF.

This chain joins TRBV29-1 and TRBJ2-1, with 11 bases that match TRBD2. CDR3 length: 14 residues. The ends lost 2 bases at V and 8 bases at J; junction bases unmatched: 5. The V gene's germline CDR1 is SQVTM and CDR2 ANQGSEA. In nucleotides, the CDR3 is TGCAGCGTTGAACTAGCGGGAGGTCCCTATGAGCAGTTCTTC. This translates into CSVELAGGPYEQFF.

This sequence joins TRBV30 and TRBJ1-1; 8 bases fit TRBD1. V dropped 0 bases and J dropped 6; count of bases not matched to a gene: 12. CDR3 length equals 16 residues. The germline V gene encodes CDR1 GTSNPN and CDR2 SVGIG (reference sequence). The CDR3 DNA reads TGTGCCTGGAGTGTGGCAGGGGGCATCGTATTGTCTGAAGCTTTCTTT. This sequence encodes CAWSVAGGIVLSEAFF. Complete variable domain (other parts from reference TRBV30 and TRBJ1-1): SQTIHQWPATLVQPVGSPLSLECTVEGTSNPNLYWYRQAAGRGLQLLFYSVGIGQISSEVPQNLSASRPQDRQFILSSKKLLLSDSGFYLCAWSVAGGIVLSEAFFGQGTRLTVV.

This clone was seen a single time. The CDR3: CASDQVNSGGQPQHF. CDR3 DNA sequence: TGTGCTAGTGACCAAGTAAACTCGGGAGGTCAGCCCCAGCATTTT. The V gene is TRBV12-5, the J gene TRBJ1-5, with no clear D. The germline V and J ends were trimmed by 7 bases and 6 bases, with 19 bases remaining between them. Germline CDR1 reads LGHNT; CDR2 reads FRNRAP. The CDR3 has 15 amino acids.

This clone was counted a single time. In DNA form, the CDR3 reads TGTGCCACCAGTCCCGGGACAGGATTTATGAACACTGAAGCTTTCTTT. Its protein is CATSPGTGFMNTEAFF. The V gene is TRBV24-1, the J gene TRBJ1-1; 8 bases are shared with TRBD1. The junction had 8 bases not matched to a gene; V was cut back by 6 bases and J by 0 bases. The CDR3 extends over 16 amino acids. Germline-derived CDR1 and CDR2 are KGHDR and SFDVKD.

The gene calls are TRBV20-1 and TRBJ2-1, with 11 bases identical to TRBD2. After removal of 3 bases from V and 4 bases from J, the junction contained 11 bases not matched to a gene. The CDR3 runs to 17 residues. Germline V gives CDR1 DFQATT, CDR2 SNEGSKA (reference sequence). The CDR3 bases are TGCAGTGCTAGTCGCGGACTAGCGGGCCTTAAATACAATGAGCAGTTCTTC. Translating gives CSASRGLAGLKYNEQFF.

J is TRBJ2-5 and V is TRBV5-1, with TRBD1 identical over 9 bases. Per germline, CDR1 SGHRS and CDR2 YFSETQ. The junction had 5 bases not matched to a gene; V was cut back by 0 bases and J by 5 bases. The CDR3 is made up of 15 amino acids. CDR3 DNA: TGCGCCAGCAGCTTGGGGACAGGGGTAGGGGAGACCCAGTACTTC. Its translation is CASSLGTGVGETQYF.

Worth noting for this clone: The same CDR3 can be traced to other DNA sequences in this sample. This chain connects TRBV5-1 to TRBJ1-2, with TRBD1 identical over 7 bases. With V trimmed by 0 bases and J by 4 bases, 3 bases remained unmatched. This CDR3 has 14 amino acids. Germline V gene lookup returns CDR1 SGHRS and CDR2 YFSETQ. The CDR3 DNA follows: TGCGCCAGCAGCTTGGAGGCAGGGGGCTATGGCTACACCTTC. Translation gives CASSLEAGGYGYTF. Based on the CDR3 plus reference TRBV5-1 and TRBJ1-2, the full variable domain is KAGVTQTPRYLIKTRGQQVTLSCSPISGHRSVSWYQQTPGQGLQFLFEYFSETQRNKGNFPGRFSGRQFSNSRSEMNVSTLELGDSALYLCASSLEAGGYGYTFGSGTRLTVV.

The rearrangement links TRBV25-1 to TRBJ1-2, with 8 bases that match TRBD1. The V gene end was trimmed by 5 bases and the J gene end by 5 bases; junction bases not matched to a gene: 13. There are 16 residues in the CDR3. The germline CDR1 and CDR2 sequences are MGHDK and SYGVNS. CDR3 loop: CASSPVTGDRWYGYTF. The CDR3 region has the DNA TGTGCCAGCAGTCCCGTGACAGGGGATCGTTGGTATGGCTACACCTTC.

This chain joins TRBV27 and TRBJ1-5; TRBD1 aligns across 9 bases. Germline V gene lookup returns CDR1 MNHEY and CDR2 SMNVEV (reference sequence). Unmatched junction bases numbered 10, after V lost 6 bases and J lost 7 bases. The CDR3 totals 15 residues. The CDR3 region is CASREHRGLAQPQHF. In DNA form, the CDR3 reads TGTGCCAGCAGGGAACACAGGGGGCTTGCCCAGCCCCAGCATTTT.

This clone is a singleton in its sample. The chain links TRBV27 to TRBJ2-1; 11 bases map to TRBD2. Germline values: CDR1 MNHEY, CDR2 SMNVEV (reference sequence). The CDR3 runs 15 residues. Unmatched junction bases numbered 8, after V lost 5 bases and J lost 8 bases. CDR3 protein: CASSPGTSGQYEQFF. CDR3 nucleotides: TGTGCCAGCAGTCCCGGGACTAGCGGCCAGTATGAGCAGTTCTTC.

DNA for the CDR3: TGTGCCAGCAGCTTGGGACAGGGGTTTACCCAAAACCTCTACGAGCAGTACTTC. Encoded protein: CASSLGQGFTQNLYEQYF. The genes are TRBV7-9 and TRBJ2-7; 10 nucleotides align to TRBD1. This CDR3 comprises 18 residues. Germline V gives CDR1 SEHNR, CDR2 FQNEAQ (reference sequence). J was trimmed by 3 bases and V by 3 bases; bases with no gene match: 14.

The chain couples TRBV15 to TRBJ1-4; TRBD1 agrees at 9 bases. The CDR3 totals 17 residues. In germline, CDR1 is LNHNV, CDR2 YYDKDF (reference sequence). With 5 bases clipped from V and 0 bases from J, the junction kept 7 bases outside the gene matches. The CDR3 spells CATSPDRGDATNEKLFF. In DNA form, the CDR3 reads TGTGCCACCAGCCCCGACAGGGGGGATGCAACTAATGAAAAACTGTTTTTT.

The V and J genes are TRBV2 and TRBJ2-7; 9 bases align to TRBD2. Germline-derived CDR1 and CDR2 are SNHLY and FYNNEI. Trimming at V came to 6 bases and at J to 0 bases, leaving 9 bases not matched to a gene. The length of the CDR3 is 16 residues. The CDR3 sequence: CASREIAGVLSYEQYF. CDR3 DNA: TGTGCCAGCAGGGAAATAGCGGGGGTCCTCTCCTACGAGCAGTACTTC.

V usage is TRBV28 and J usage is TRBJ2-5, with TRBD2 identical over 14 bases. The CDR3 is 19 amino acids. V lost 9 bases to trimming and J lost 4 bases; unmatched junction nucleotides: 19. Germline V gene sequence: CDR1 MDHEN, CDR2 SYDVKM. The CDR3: CARNDGGLAGAVGRETQYF. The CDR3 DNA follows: TGTGCCAGGAACGACGGGGGACTAGCGGGAGCGGTGGGTAGAGAGACCCAGTACTTC.

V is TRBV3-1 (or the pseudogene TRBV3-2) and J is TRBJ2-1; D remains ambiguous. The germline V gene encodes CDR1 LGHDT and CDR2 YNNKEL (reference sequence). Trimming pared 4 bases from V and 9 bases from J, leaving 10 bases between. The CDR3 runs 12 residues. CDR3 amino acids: CASSLRIGEQFF. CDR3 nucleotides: TGTGCCAGCAGCCTAAGAATCGGTGAGCAGTTCTTC.

The CDR3 reads CASSSGRDSGTDTQYF. CDR3 in DNA: TGCGCCAGCAGCTCAGGCCGGGACAGTGGGACAGATACGCAGTATTTT. This chain joins TRBV5-1 and TRBJ2-3; 7 bases fit TRBD1. The CDR3 sequence is 16 residues long. The V and J ends lost 3 bases and 3 bases, in that order; junction bases with no gene match: 10. Looked up from germline, CDR1 is SGHRS and CDR2 is YFSETQ. The full variable domain, in which reference TRBV5-1 and TRBJ2-3 provide the parts outside the CDR3, is KAGVTQTPRYLIKTRGQQVTLSCSPISGHRSVSWYQQTPGQGLQFLFEYFSETQRNKGNFPGRFSGRQFSNSRSEMNVSTLELGDSALYLCASSSGRDSGTDTQYFGPGTRLTVL.

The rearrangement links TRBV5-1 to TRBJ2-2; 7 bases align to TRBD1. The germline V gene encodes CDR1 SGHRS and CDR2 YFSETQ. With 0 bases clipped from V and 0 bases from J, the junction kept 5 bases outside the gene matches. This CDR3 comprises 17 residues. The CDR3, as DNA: TGCGCCAGCAGCTTGGACGCCGGGACAGCGAACACCGGGGAGCTGTTTTTT. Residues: CASSLDAGTANTGELFF.